A selection of T cell receptor beta chains follows, all from one sample in a study of spatial heterogeneity in lung cancer. TCRdb analysed the 5' RACE reads with MiXCR anew, one entry per CDR3 protein. The sample holds fewer than 20,000 distinct CDR3 sequences; around 20% are singletons and the top ten take about 14%. The sample in question was PBMCs, obtained at surgery. The receptors come from a male donor with early-stage non-small cell lung cancer. Both conserved end residues are part of each CDR3. The D gene is left open where the match is weak. Clone sizes are given selectively: once, few, many, or a class where the clone is expanded.

v_gene,j_gene,d_gene,abundance,CDR3nt,CDR3aa
TRBV7-3,TRBJ2-7,.,many,TGTGCCAGCAGCCCCGGATACGGGGTAAACTACGAGCAGTACTTC,CASSPGYGVNYEQYF
TRBV7-7,TRBJ2-1,.,many,TGTGCTAGCAGCCTCGATACACACAATGAGCAGTTCTTC,CASSLDTHNEQFF
TRBV6-2/TRBV6-3,TRBJ1-2,.,many,TGTGCCAGCAGAGCCGTAGTAATGTTCGGCTGGTATGGCTACACCTTC,CASRAVVMFGWYGYTF
TRBV30,TRBJ2-2,.,many,TGTGCCTGGAGTGTACTAAAGGGTATCGGGGAGCTGTTTTTT,CAWSVLKGIGELFF
TRBV11-2,TRBJ1-3,.,many,TGTGCCAGCAGCTCCGGGTCGGGCTCTGGAAACACCATATATTTT,CASSSGSGSGNTIYF
TRBV7-9,TRBJ1-1,.,many,TGTGCCAGCAGCTTAGGAATGGGGGCGGGGATGAACACTGAAGCTTTCTTT,CASSLGMGAGMNTEAFF
TRBV16,TRBJ2-7,.,.,TGTGCCAGCACCGACCCCGGGACGGCAACCTACGAGCAGTACTTC,CASTDPGTATYEQYF
TRBV3-1,TRBJ2-5,.,.,TGTGCCAGCAGCCAAAATACGGCAGAGCCACAAGAGACCCAGTACTTC,CASSQNTAEPQETQYF
TRBV27,TRBJ2-7,.,.,TGTGCCAGCAGTCCAGAGGGACTCAGGTTCTCCGAGCAGTACTTC,CASSPEGLRFSEQYF
TRBV19,TRBJ1-1,.,few,TGTGCCAGTATAACAGCAATGAACACTGAAGCTTTCTTT,CASITAMNTEAFF
TRBV11-2,TRBJ2-3,TRBD2,many,TGTGCCAGCAGCCTCCGGACTAGCTTGACAGTGGGGATGGGAGATACGCAGTATTTT,CASSLRTSLTVGMGDTQYF
TRBV3-1,TRBJ1-1,.,many,TGTGCCAGCAGCCAAGATCGGATCACTGAAGCTTTCTTT,CASSQDRITEAFF
TRBV6-5,TRBJ2-4,TRBD2,.,TGTGCCAGCAGCCGGGGGGGGCGAGGAAACATTCAGTACTTC,CASSRGGRGNIQYF